The 8 T cell receptor beta chains below all came from one sample that was sequenced in a study of immune characterization of retroperitoneal liposarcoma. Each CDR3 protein is one row after TCRdb ran MiXCR on the PCR reads. The sample has some 8,200 distinct CDR3 sequences; roughly 39% are singletons. The sequenced sample consisted of tumor tissue. The receptors originated from a male donor with retroperitoneal liposarcoma.

By its share, this clonotype is medium-sized. This sequence joins TRBV7-2 and TRBJ2-1; TRBD2 matches 7 bases. This CDR3 has 16 amino acids. The trim removed 1 base at V and 13 bases at J, leaving 16 bases unmatched. CDR1 is SGHTA, CDR2 FQGNSA, per germline. As DNA, the CDR3 is TGTGCCAGCAGCTTAGATGCCACCACCTCGCGGGAGACCCAGTTCTTC. Protein sequence: CASSLDATTSRETQFF.

This clonotype is judged medium-sized. The gene calls are TRBV7-2 and TRBJ2-7; TRBD2 matches at 7 bases. V lost 5 bases, J lost 1 base, and 5 bases stayed unmatched. Germline V lookup: CDR1 SGHTA, CDR2 FQGNSA. The CDR3 totals 14 residues. CDR3 sequence (DNA): TGTGCCAGCAGCAGACGCGGGAGTTCCTACGAGCAGTACTTC. Translation gives CASSRRGSSYEQYF.

By share, this clonotype counts as large. The chain carries TRBV6-1 and TRBJ2-1, with 13 bases identical to TRBD2. The germline V gene encodes CDR1 MNHNS and CDR2 SASEGT. The CDR3 has 19 residues. V lost 3 bases and J lost 0; bases outside the gene matches: 8. The CDR3 DNA sequence: TGTGCCAGCAGTGACCCGGGACTAGCGGGGACTTACTCCTACAATGAGCAGTTCTTC. It translates to CASSDPGLAGTYSYNEQFF.

This rearrangement joins TRBV27 to TRBJ2-1; 7 bases align to TRBD2. Germline V gene lookup returns CDR1 MNHEY and CDR2 SMNVEV (reference sequence). The CDR3 is 15 residues long. Germline trimming cut 4 bases from V and 7 bases from J; bases unmatched to any gene: 10. Here the CDR3 reads CASSWQGGLRNEQFF. The CDR3, as DNA: TGTGCCAGCAGTTGGCAGGGAGGGTTACGAAATGAGCAGTTCTTC.

A few counts support this clonotype. In DNA form, the CDR3 reads TGTGCCAGCAGAGCGGGACTACAAATCTACAATGAGCAGTTCTTC. It codes for CASRAGLQIYNEQFF. J is TRBJ2-1 and V is TRBV12-3 or TRBV12-4; TRBD2 matches at 7 bases. Trimming cost V 6 bases and J 3 bases; bases outside gene matches: 8. This CDR3 is 15 amino acids long.

In this sample, this clonotype is medium-sized. The CDR3 is CASSSAHGGDKIDTGELFF. CDR3 nucleotide sequence: TGTGCCAGCAGCTCCGCTCATGGAGGTGACAAGATCGACACCGGGGAGCTGTTTTTT. This chain links TRBV7-2 with TRBJ2-2; possible D gene TRBD2, 5 bases. CDR1 is SGHTA and CDR2 is FQGNSA in the germline V gene. Trimming pared 4 bases from V and 3 bases from J, leaving 24 bases between. The CDR3 sequence is 19 residues long.

This clonotype showed up just a few times. The gene calls are TRBV6-1 and TRBJ2-1, with a possible D match to TRBD2 (6 bases). Trimming cost V 2 bases and J 6 bases, with 14 bases left between them. The germline V gene encodes CDR1 MNHNS and CDR2 SASEGT. This CDR3 spans 15 amino acids. The CDR3 reads CASSEWSGRSNEQFF. CDR3 nucleotide sequence: TGTGCCAGCAGTGAATGGAGCGGGCGCAGCAATGAGCAGTTCTTC.

The V gene is TRBV6-5, the J gene TRBJ2-1, with 11 bases matching TRBD1. The junction had 5 bases not matched to a gene; V was cut back by 1 base and J by 3 bases. Germline V gene data show CDR1 as MNHEY and CDR2 as SVGAGI. The CDR3 length is 17 residues. The CDR3 loop reads CASSYWPGTGGYNEQFF. DNA of the CDR3: TGTGCCAGCAGTTACTGGCCCGGGACAGGGGGCTACAATGAGCAGTTCTTC.